These 3 T cell receptor beta chains share one sample of origin, sequenced in a study of T cells in Graves' hyperthyroidism and ophthalmopathy. Researchers amplified the TCR beta CDR3 regions from RNA transcripts. When the TCR CDR3 underwent first-round RT-PCR, the HTBI primer set was used. TCRdb analysed the multiplex PCR reads with MiXCR anew, one entry per CDR3 protein. The table shows 250,000 to 300,000 distinct CDR3 sequences, with less than 15% occurring only once. The sample comprised blood. These receptors all stem from a woman aged 40 to 50 with Graves' hyperthyroidism that later progressed to Graves' ophthalmopathy.

The sample holds a few counts of this clonotype. V gene TRBV10-3 combines with J gene TRBJ1-2; 11 nucleotides line up with TRBD1. This CDR3 has 17 amino acids. CDR1 and CDR2 (germline): ENHRY, SYGVKD. Germline trimming cut 3 bases from V and 2 bases from J; bases unmatched to any gene: 8. CDR3 nucleotides: TGTGCCATCAGTGAAAATTGGGACAGGGGGACAAACTATGGCTACACCTTC. It encodes CAISENWDRGTNYGYTF.

This clonotype has a count of ten or more. J is TRBJ1-1 and V is TRBV10-3; D gene ambiguous. V was clipped by 4 bases and J by 1 base, with 10 bases between them. The CDR3 length is 14 residues. CDR1 is ENHRY and CDR2 is SYGVKD in the germline V gene. The DNA for the CDR3 is TGTGCCATCAGTGTTGATAATAGGAACACTGAAGCTTTCTTT. It codes for CAISVDNRNTEAFF.

The chain has TRBV5-1 and TRBJ2-2, with a tentative D call TRBD2 (5 bases). This CDR3 region has 19 residues. With 4 bases removed from V and 7 bases from J, the gap between germline ends came to 29 bases. CDR1 is SGHRS and CDR2 is YFSETQ in the germline V gene. The DNA of the CDR3 is TGCGCCAGCAGCCTCACAACCCTTTCCGGAGAGAGAGGGATCGGGGAGCTGTTTTTT. It encodes CASSLTTLSGERGIGELFF. Full variable domain (remainder filled in from reference TRBV5-1 and TRBJ2-2): KAGVTQTPRYLIKTRGQQVTLSCSPISGHRSVSWYQQTPGQGLQFLFEYFSETQRNKGNFPGRFSGRQFSNSRSEMNVSTLELGDSALYLCASSLTTLSGERGIGELFFGEGSRLTVL.